This entry describes one T cell receptor (beta chain). Its specific antigen is unknown. The input lacks base qualities; no much larger clone sits a single base away. The cysteine opens and the phenylalanine closes a CDR3 of 14 amino acids. Only the CDR3 region is kept as DNA, spanning 42 bases read in frame from base 1. In the germline V gene (reference sequence), CDR1 corresponds to SGHKS and CDR2 to YYEKEE. V gives up 4 bases and J gives up 6 bases, and the segment between their germline ends measures 17 bases. This sample was included in a study of OX40 agonist ivuxolimab in advanced cancers. For the wider study: Ivuxolimab was a fully human IgG2 agonistic monoclonal antibody targeting the costimulatory receptor OX40 (CD134). Intravenous ivuxolimab was administered to patients every 2 weeks at six dose levels: 0.01, 0.1, 0.3, 1.5, 3 and 10 mg/kg. The point of sequencing TCRbeta in the periphery was to test whether ivuxolimab changed TCR sequence diversity and drove clonal T-cell expansion. In the dose-escalation cohort, around four fifths of patients were male, and the mean age was approximately 60 years, with a range of about 23 to 90. Prior anti-PD-1, anti-PD-L1 or anti-CTLA-4 therapy was permitted, and 40% of dose-escalation patients had received checkpoint inhibitors. The paper reports the monotherapy dose-escalation portion (N of about 54 patients) of the phase I ivuxolimab trial. Among the roughly 52 dose-escalation patients, approximately 20 had hepatocellular carcinoma, roughly 15 melanoma, 9 renal cell carcinoma and 9 head and neck cancer. Three dose-escalation patients achieved partial responses, one with hepatocellular carcinoma and two with cutaneous melanoma.

The study at large found these results: The antigen specificity of the peripheral T cells that underwent clonal expansion was not determined. After ivuxolimab, expanded clones were on average more numerous among CD8+ T cells than among CD4+ T cells. Partial responders in the 0.1-3.0 mg/kg groups had among the lowest normalized peripheral clonal expansion, especially among CD8+ T cells. Clonal expansion of both CD4+ and CD8+ blood T cells was observed from baseline to week 6 at doses 0.1 to 3.0 mg/kg. Low levels of normalized T-cell clonal expansion were also seen in some nonresponding patients.

The trial excluded patients who had a history of autoimmune disease or who were on systemic immunosuppression. Peripheral blood for TCR sequencing was collected from all dose cohorts at baseline, on cycle 4 day 1, and on cycle 7 day 1. The samples were drawn from a first-in-human, open-label, multicenter phase I dose-escalation trial of ivuxolimab. Adults with locally advanced or metastatic head and neck squamous cell, hepatocellular, melanoma or renal cell carcinoma were enrolled in the trial. Before TCR sequencing, CD4+ T cells and CD8+ T cells from peripheral blood were sorted into separate populations. For sequencing of the TCRbeta CDR3 region, genomic DNA was extracted from the sorted cells. The immunoSEQ Assay was used to sequence the TCRbeta CDR3 regions. TCRdb limited this immuneACCESS table to in-frame rearrangements with V and J called. A share of clones is missing; checked studies link under half to unresolved V genes, and the rest is unexplained. Counted in this sample were about 76,000 clones; 75% to 90% of them appeared once. About 7% of the sample rests with the top ten.

Sequenced material: CD4+ or CD8+ T cells sorted from blood, taken in a trial of the OX40 agonist ivuxolimab. In this chain, TRBV5-5 is recombined with TRBJ2-7, with no D gene named confidently. This sequence originates from an adult with an advanced solid tumor such as melanoma, head and neck, liver or kidney cancer. The DNA sequence is TGTGCCAGCAGCCCCACTCACGAGGCAGGCGAGCAGTACTTC. Its protein is CASSPTHEAGEQYF.